Following are 14 T cell receptor beta chains from one sample sequenced in a study of shared clonotypes between healthy human individuals (dated by TCRdb to 2020 to 2022). CD8 naive samples consisted of CD45RO-negative cells that were positively selected for CCR7, yielding a CD45RA+CCR7+ population without TemRA cells. Libraries were made using the immunoSEQ multiplex PCR assay. As stored in TCRdb, this immuneACCESS dataset retains in-frame rearrangements with V and J assigned. A fraction of the clones does not appear; measured against another copy, unresolved V genes explain less than half of the discrepancy, and the remainder lacks a known reason. This sample has around 620,000 clones in its table, and roughly 95% of those were observed once. The ten largest account for approximately 0.11% of the sample. Sample: naive CD8+ T cells sorted from blood. The sample's cell subset or site label is to be understood as: CD45RA+CCR7+. All receptors come from a woman aged 30 to 39 in good health.

The V and J genes are TRBV4-1 and TRBJ1-4; 7 bases agree with TRBD1. Germline V gene sequence: CDR1 MGHRA, CDR2 YSYEKL. After removal of 5 bases from V and 4 bases from J, the junction contained 10 bases not matched to a gene. The CDR3 length is 16 residues. The CDR3: CASSDREGANNEKLFF. The CDR3 DNA reads as TGCGCCAGCAGCGACAGGGAAGGTGCGAATAATGAAAAACTGTTTTTT.

The chain links TRBV27 to TRBJ2-7; D might be TRBD1 (5 bases). The V and J ends lost 4 bases and 5 bases respectively, with 12 bases between them. Germline V gene lookup returns CDR1 MNHEY and CDR2 SMNVEV (reference sequence). This CDR3 has 13 amino acids. CDR3 DNA sequence: TGTGCCAGCAGTTCCAGGCAGGGCAACGAGCAGTACTTC. Protein product: CASSSRQGNEQYF.

The gene calls are TRBV9 and TRBJ1-2; a weak D match, TRBD1 (6 bases). CDR3 size: 20 residues. CDR1 is SGDLS, CDR2 YYNGEE, per germline. Trimming left V 3 bases short and J 3 bases short, with 30 bases between. For the CDR3, the DNA is TGTGCCAGCAGCGGGATGAATTCGGGGGTACAGGGAGTCTACGACTATGGCTACACCTTC. The encoded protein is CASSGMNSGVQGVYDYGYTF.

The J gene is TRBJ2-4, the V gene TRBV4-1, with no clear D. This CDR3 is built from 18 residues. V lost 0 bases and J 0 bases, leaving 15 bases between the germline ends. Germline V CDR1 and CDR2: MGHRA, YSYEKL. The DNA for the CDR3 is TGCGCCAGCAGCCAAGACCCCCTCAAGCAGCAAGCCAAAAACATTCAGTACTTC. Protein sequence: CASSQDPLKQQAKNIQYF.

This clone was seen once. The chain links TRBV4-1 to TRBJ2-1; D is uncertain. Per germline, CDR1 MGHRA and CDR2 YSYEKL. This CDR3 has 15 amino acids. The ends were cut back, 1 base at V and 0 bases at J, with 7 bases in the middle. The CDR3 reads CASSQAASSYNEQFF. CDR3 nucleotides: TGCGCCAGCAGCCAAGCGGCTAGCTCCTACAATGAGCAGTTCTTC.

CDR3 loop: CASSSREGFYEQYF. CDR3 nucleotides: TGTGCCAGTAGTTCCAGGGAAGGTTTCTACGAGCAGTACTTC. The rearrangement uses TRBV19 and TRBJ2-7; possibly TRBD1 for D (5 bases). The CDR3 spans 14 residues. The germline V gene has CDR1 LNHDA and CDR2 SQIVND (reference sequence). V was shortened by 5 bases and J by 3 bases, with 14 bases between the two germline ends.

This rearrangement joins TRBV7-9 to TRBJ2-3; D perhaps matches TRBD2 (6 bases). Trimming removed 3 bases at V and 3 bases at J, with 16 bases between. The CDR3 contains 16 residues. CDR1 is SEHNR, CDR2 FQNEAQ, per germline (reference sequence). DNA for the CDR3: TGTGCCAGCAGCTTCCTTAGCGGACAACTTACAGATACGCAGTATTTT. It is translated as CASSFLSGQLTDTQYF.

V is TRBV6-5 and J is TRBJ2-1; 7 positions match TRBD2. Germline CDR1 reads MNHEY; CDR2 reads SVGAGI. CDR3 length: 15 amino acids. V lost 0 bases to trimming and J lost 3 bases; unmatched junction nucleotides: 2. The CDR3 region is CASSYSSGVYNEQFF. CDR3 bases: TGTGCCAGCAGTTACTCGAGCGGGGTCTACAATGAGCAGTTCTTC.

The V call is TRBV10-2, the J call TRBJ1-3; tentatively, D is TRBD1 (5 bases). Germline CDR1 reads WSHSY; CDR2 reads SAAADI. The CDR3 runs to 15 residues. The V end lost 3 bases, the J end lost 0 bases, and 9 bases lay between the germline ends. CDR3 nucleotide sequence: TGCGCCAGCAGTGAAGGGGCCTTCTCTGGAAACACCATATATTTT. Translating it yields CASSEGAFSGNTIYF.

The V gene is TRBV27, the J gene TRBJ2-2; D is unresolved. V lost 3 bases and J lost 5, with 16 bases in between. CDR1 is MNHEY, CDR2 SMNVEV, per germline (reference sequence). The CDR3 loop spans 16 amino acids. The CDR3: CASSFEYLPKTGELFF. The CDR3 DNA reads as TGTGCCAGCAGTTTTGAGTATCTTCCCAAGACCGGGGAGCTGTTTTTT.

The V call is TRBV7-6, the J call TRBJ2-7; possible D gene TRBD2, 6 bases. The CDR3 is made up of 13 amino acids. Germline V gene sequence: CDR1 SGHVS, CDR2 FNYEAQ. Trimming shortened V by 5 bases and J by 7 bases, and 15 bases separated the two germline ends. The CDR3 sequence is CASSRSGVWEQYF. The DNA of the CDR3 is TGTGCCAGCAGCCGCTCGGGGGTTTGGGAGCAGTACTTC.

The gene calls are TRBV28 and TRBJ1-6; 10 nucleotides align to TRBD1. This CDR3 is built from 15 residues. Germline CDR1 and CDR2: MDHEN and SYDVKM. V was clipped by 3 bases and J by 5 bases; unmatched bases: 1. The CDR3 spells CASSLGTGDNSPLHF. CDR3 bases: TGTGCCAGCAGTTTGGGGACAGGGGATAATTCACCCCTCCACTTT.

This clone was seen once. This chain links TRBV5-4 with TRBJ2-1, with 8 nucleotides matching TRBD1. The CDR3 consists of 16 residues. Germline lookup yields CDR1 SGHNT and CDR2 YYREEE (reference sequence). V lost 0 bases to trimming and J lost 5 bases; unmatched junction nucleotides: 7. In nucleotides, the CDR3 is TGTGCCAGCAGCTTGGAGTTCGGGACAGGCGACAATGAGCAGTTCTTC. Protein sequence: CASSLEFGTGDNEQFF.

This clone has a single count. This chain links TRBV4-1 with TRBJ2-1, with 13 bases aligning to TRBD2. The CDR3 contains 14 residues. Per the germline V gene, CDR1 is MGHRA and CDR2 is YSYEKL. Trimming at V came to 4 bases and at J to 10 bases, leaving 4 bases not matched to a gene. CDR3 region: CASSPGLAGEEQFF. The DNA of the CDR3 is TGCGCCAGCAGCCCCGGACTAGCGGGAGAGGAGCAGTTCTTC.